The 16 T cell receptor beta chains given below trace back to one sample, sequenced in a study of blood T cell repertoires in COVID-19. Measured with immunoSEQ multiplex PCR; TCRdb has only the in-frame clones, and not every one. The sample has about 200,000 clones; 85% are singletons. Sequences were obtained from peripheral blood. Receptor source: a man aged 55 to 69 with COVID-19, enrolled during active disease.

In this sample, this clone turned up once. This sequence joins TRBV21-1 and TRBJ2-7; the DNA was not used to check the table's D call, TRBD1. TRBV21-1 is assigned pseudogene status. The length of the CDR3 is 16 residues. The CDR3 bases are TGTGCCAGCAGCAAAGCCGACAGGCCGAGACCGTACGAGCAGTACTTC. This codes for CASSKADRPRPYEQYF.

V usage is TRBV27 and J usage is TRBJ1-5; 8 bases are a match to TRBD1. Germline V gene sequence: CDR1 MNHEY, CDR2 SMNVEV (reference sequence). Trimming removed 3 bases from V and 7 bases from J; junction bases left unmatched: 11. This CDR3 region has 16 residues. Here the CDR3 DNA reads TGTGCCAGCAGTTTTACAGGGGGAAGAGGAAGACAGCCCCAGCATTTT. The encoded protein is CASSFTGGRGRQPQHF.

The chain joins TRBV28 to TRBJ1-2; D is undetermined. Germline lookup yields CDR1 MDHEN and CDR2 SYDVKM. Deletions cut 2 bases from V and 7 bases from J, with 8 bases between. This CDR3 has 12 amino acids. CDR3 nucleotides: TGTGCCAGCAGTTTAGGGGAGGGTGGCTACACCTTC. This gives the protein CASSLGEGGYTF.

This chain connects TRBV7-6 to TRBJ2-7; 8 bases are a match to TRBD1. The CDR3 has 15 amino acids. Germline V gives CDR1 SGHVS, CDR2 FNYEAQ. The trim removed 4 bases at V and 2 bases at J, leaving 7 bases unmatched. This CDR3 reads CASSSRQGRTYEQYF. The CDR3 coding sequence is TGTGCCAGCAGCTCCAGACAGGGGAGGACCTACGAGCAGTACTTC.

The genes are TRBV18 and TRBJ2-1; 11 positions agree with TRBD1. The length of the CDR3 is 14 residues. The V and J ends lost 3 bases and 6 bases, in that order; junction bases with no gene match: 1. CDR1 KGHSH and CDR2 LQKENI come from the germline V gene. The CDR3 DNA reads as TGTGCCAGCTCACCCGGGACAGGGGGCAATGAGCAGTTCTTC. The encoded protein is CASSPGTGGNEQFF.

The rearrangement links TRBV19 to TRBJ1-1, with no clear D. Germline V gene data show CDR1 as LNHDA and CDR2 as SQIVND (reference sequence). The CDR3 extends over 14 amino acids. V shed 6 bases and J shed 6 bases, with 17 bases lying between them. The CDR3 loop reads CASSPRGLLAEAFF. The CDR3, as DNA: TGTGCCAGTAGCCCCCGGGGTTTGCTAGCTGAAGCTTTCTTT.

On this clone itself: This CDR3 is also generated by other DNA sequences in the sample. The V and J genes are TRBV9 and TRBJ1-1, with 8 bases that match TRBD1. Germline CDR1 reads SGDLS; CDR2 reads YYNGEE. The CDR3 sequence is 15 residues long. The junction had 3 bases not matched to a gene; V was cut back by 2 bases and J by 0 bases. The CDR3 loop reads CASSVGDRMNTEAFF. The CDR3 region has the DNA TGTGCCAGCAGCGTTGGGGACAGGATGAACACTGAAGCTTTCTTT.

The chain combines TRBV18 with TRBJ1-1; D is unclear. V was shortened by 8 bases and J by 2 bases, with 12 bases between the two germline ends. Germline CDR1 reads KGHSH; CDR2 reads LQKENI. This CDR3 spans 13 amino acids. This CDR3 is CASARRENTEAFF. Here the CDR3 DNA reads TGTGCCAGCGCACGGCGGGAAAACACTGAAGCTTTCTTT. Complete variable domain (other parts from reference TRBV18 and TRBJ1-1): NAGVMQNPRHLVRRRGQEARLRCSPMKGHSHVYWYRQLPEEGLKFMVYLQKENIIDESGMPKERFSAEFPKEGPSILRIQQVVRGDSAAYFCASARRENTEAFFGQGTRLTVV.

This chain joins TRBV2 and TRBJ1-5; 9 bases agree with TRBD1. The ends lost 7 bases at V and 7 bases at J; junction bases unmatched: 5. The CDR3 sequence is 13 residues long. Germline assignment: CDR1 SNHLY and CDR2 FYNNEI. The CDR3 sequence: CASIRDRVQPQHF. CDR3 DNA: TGTGCCAGCATCAGGGACAGGGTCCAGCCCCAGCATTTT.

This clone has a handful of counts. The chain combines TRBV29-1 with TRBJ1-3; tentatively, D is TRBD1 (5 bases). The length of the CDR3 is 15 residues. In germline, CDR1 is SQVTM, CDR2 ANQGSEA. The ends were cut back, 3 bases at V and 1 base at J, with 13 bases in the middle. The CDR3 DNA is TGCAGCGTTGACCCGTCGGGGGGTTCTGGAAACACCATATATTTT. Amino acids: CSVDPSGGSGNTIYF.

This clone was observed a single time. The V gene is TRBV30, the J gene TRBJ1-2; D remains ambiguous. V lost 0 bases to trimming and J lost 8 bases, with 13 bases between them. The CDR3 sequence is 13 residues long. Germline V gene sequence: CDR1 GTSNPN, CDR2 SVGIG (reference sequence). CDR3 coding DNA: TGTGCCTGGAGTGTATTCGGTGTAGAAGGCTACACCTTC. Translating gives CAWSVFGVEGYTF.

The chain joins TRBV6-2 or TRBV6-3 to TRBJ1-3, with D unclear. With 4 bases removed from V and 0 bases from J, the gap between germline ends came to 7 bases. This CDR3 region has 14 residues. Looked up from germline, CDR1 is MNHEY and CDR2 is SVGEGT. For the CDR3, the DNA is TGTGCCAGCAGTTCCTCGAGCTCTGGAAACACCATATATTTT. Amino acid sequence: CASSSSSSGNTIYF.

The chain has TRBV28 and TRBJ2-7, with 12 bases aligning to TRBD2. The V segment lost 5 bases and the J segment 3 bases; nucleotides outside the gene matches: 5. Germline loops: CDR1 MDHEN, CDR2 SYDVKM. The CDR3 extends over 15 amino acids. For the CDR3, the DNA is TGTGCCAGCAGTCTGGAGGGACTAGCGGGCTACGAGCAGTACTTC. Encoded protein: CASSLEGLAGYEQYF.

This clone was seen once. This chain uses TRBV27 with TRBJ1-5; D ambiguous. V lost 10 bases and J lost 0, with 22 bases in between. CDR1 is MNHEY and CDR2 is SMNVEV in the germline V gene (reference sequence). This CDR3 comprises 17 residues. The CDR3 loop is CAIPEKRTDYSNQPQHF. Written as DNA, the CDR3 is TGTGCCATACCCGAGAAGCGGACCGACTATAGCAATCAGCCCCAGCATTTT.

This chain links TRBV6-6 with TRBJ2-7; 7 bases map to TRBD1. V shed 6 bases and J 3 bases; nucleotides not matched to a gene: 14. This CDR3 is 16 amino acids long. Germline CDR1 reads MNHNY; CDR2 reads SVGAGI (reference sequence). In DNA form, the CDR3 reads TGTGCCAGCAGCTCCAGAGGGACCGGGACAGACTACGAGCAGTACTTC. The encoded protein is CASSSRGTGTDYEQYF.

This clone has only a few counts. The rearrangement joins TRBV12-5 to TRBJ1-3; D is perhaps TRBD1 (6 bases). This CDR3 comprises 13 residues. V dropped 7 bases and J dropped 7 bases, with 14 bases sitting between them. The germline CDR1 and CDR2 sequences are LGHNT and FRNRAP. For the CDR3, the DNA is TGTGCTAGTGCCCCCGACAGGTGGAACACCATATATTTT. Protein sequence: CASAPDRWNTIYF.